A single sample is the source of the 14 T cell receptor beta chains below, sequenced in a study of CD8+ T cells in alopecia areata. It was cDNA, reverse transcribed from extracted RNA, that served as the sequencing template. TCRdb keeps only in-frame clones here, not all; method: immunoSEQ multiplex PCR. The sample holds about 280,000 clones, roughly 60% seen once. Treatment of the sample: oral pan-JAK inhibitor, 5-10 mg twice daily. This sample comprised CD4+ T cells sorted from blood, obtained at week 24, from a patient treated with tofacitinib. The receptors originated from a human donor with alopecia areata.

V is TRBV30 and J is TRBJ1-6; the D gene is possibly TRBD1 (6 bases). Germline loops: CDR1 GTSNPN, CDR2 SVGIG (reference sequence). Trimming took off 0 bases at V and 10 bases at J, with 16 bases between the two ends. The CDR3 sequence is 15 residues long. DNA for the CDR3: TGTGCCTGGAGTGTACCACAGGGTTATGGGTCACCCCTCCACTTT. Protein: CAWSVPQGYGSPLHF.

This clone has more than one count but fewer than ten. The rearrangement links TRBV7-2 to TRBJ2-3; D call uncertain. V was pared by 7 bases and J by 4 bases, with 9 bases between. CDR1 is SGHTA and CDR2 is FQGNSA in the germline V gene. The CDR3 runs to 12 residues. This CDR3 is CASTRFADTQYF. DNA of the CDR3: TGTGCCAGCACCAGGTTTGCAGATACGCAGTATTTT.

This clone was observed a handful of times. The chain couples TRBV29-1 to TRBJ2-5; 10 positions agree with TRBD2. With 6 bases clipped from V and 0 bases from J, the junction kept 1 base outside the gene matches. The CDR3 has 13 residues. Germline lookup yields CDR1 SQVTM and CDR2 ANQGSEA. This CDR3 reads CSVGTSDQETQYF. In DNA form, the CDR3 reads TGCAGCGTGGGGACTAGCGACCAAGAGACCCAGTACTTC.

This chain uses TRBV5-4 with TRBJ2-5; 9 bases fit TRBD2. Trimming took 0 bases from V and 5 from J; bases not matched to a gene: 8. CDR1 and CDR2 (germline): SGHNT, YYREEE (reference sequence). The CDR3 length is 16 residues. In DNA, the CDR3 is TGTGCCAGCAGCTTGGAGCTGGGTAGCGGGGGCGAGACCCAGTACTTC. Protein product: CASSLELGSGGETQYF. The variable domain in full, with the rest retrieved from reference TRBV5-4 and TRBJ2-5, is ETGVTQSPTHLIKTRGQQVTLRCSSQSGHNTVSWYQQALGQGPQFIFQYYREEENGRGNFPPRFSGLQFPNYSSELNVNALELDDSALYLCASSLELGSGGETQYFGPGTRLLVL.

This sequence joins TRBV10-3 and TRBJ2-1; weak D call: TRBD1 (5 bases). Germline values: CDR1 ENHRY, CDR2 SYGVKD. The germline V and J ends were trimmed by 4 bases and 2 bases, with 9 bases remaining between them. The CDR3 runs to 14 residues. This CDR3 reads CAISADTTYNEQFF. In DNA, the CDR3 is TGTGCCATCAGTGCGGACACCACCTACAATGAGCAGTTCTTC.

The chain has TRBV20-1 and TRBJ1-2, with D perhaps matching TRBD1 (6 bases). V was trimmed by 5 bases and J by 8 bases, leaving 12 bases between them. The CDR3 spans 11 residues. Germline loops: CDR1 DFQATT, CDR2 SNEGSKA (reference sequence). The CDR3 coding sequence is TGCAGTGCTGTGGGACAACAAGGCTACACCTTC. It translates to CSAVGQQGYTF.

V and J are TRBV7-2 and TRBJ1-2, with D unclear. The germline V gene encodes CDR1 SGHTA and CDR2 FQGNSA. V was pared by 3 bases and J by 8 bases, with 16 bases between. This CDR3 has 14 amino acids. The CDR3 DNA reads TGTGCCAGCAGCTTTGACTCCCGCAGTGAGGGCTACACCTTC. Its protein product is CASSFDSRSEGYTF.

This chain joins TRBV30 and TRBJ1-5, with unresolved D. V gave up 4 bases and J gave up 4 bases, with 11 bases separating them. CDR1 and CDR2 (germline): GTSNPN, SVGIG (reference sequence). The CDR3 is made up of 13 amino acids. DNA of the CDR3: TGTGCCTGGACTCAGCAGTTAAATCAGCCCCAGCATTTT. Translating gives CAWTQQLNQPQHF.

This clone was found a few times. This chain uses TRBV10-3 with TRBJ1-6; D possibly corresponds to TRBD1 (6 bases). Germline loops: CDR1 ENHRY, CDR2 SYGVKD. The CDR3 runs to 14 residues. Trimming took 2 bases from V and 7 from J, leaving 9 bases between them. CDR3 sequence (DNA): TGTGCCATCAGTGAGGGGGGCGGAAATTCACCCCTCCACTTT. This codes for CAISEGGGNSPLHF.

This rearrangement joins TRBV5-6 to TRBJ2-6, with TRBD2 matching over 8 bases. V was clipped by 4 bases and J by 2 bases; unmatched bases: 14. The CDR3 is made up of 19 amino acids. CDR1 and CDR2 (germline): SGHDT, YYEEEE. The CDR3 sequence: CASSPRGGFILPGANVLTF. CDR3 DNA sequence: TGTGCCAGCAGCCCCCGGGGGGGGTTCATCCTCCCTGGGGCCAACGTCCTGACTTTC. Combining the CDR3 with reference TRBV5-6 and TRBJ2-6 gives the whole variable domain DAGVTQSPTHLIKTRGQQVTLRCSPKSGHDTVSWYQQALGQGPQFIFQYYEEEERQRGNFPDRFSGHQFPNYSSELNVNALLLGDSALYLCASSPRGGFILPGANVLTFGAGSRLTVL.

The chain joins TRBV30 to TRBJ2-4; unclear D gene. Germline V gene sequence: CDR1 GTSNPN, CDR2 SVGIG (reference sequence). CDR3 length: 17 amino acids. With 0 bases removed from V and 0 bases from J, the gap between germline ends came to 15 bases. The CDR3 loop reads CAWSVLTTRLAKNIQYF. Written as DNA, the CDR3 is TGTGCCTGGAGTGTCCTTACTACGAGGCTAGCCAAAAACATTCAGTACTTC.

The chain has TRBV10-3 and TRBJ2-5; D is unresolved. Germline assignment: CDR1 ENHRY and CDR2 SYGVKD. The V end lost 6 bases, the J end lost 2 bases, and 7 bases lay between the germline ends. The CDR3 covers 12 residues. CDR3 amino acids: CAIRTTQETQYF. The CDR3 DNA is TGTGCCATCAGGACCACTCAAGAGACCCAGTACTTC.

The rearrangement uses TRBV4-1 and TRBJ2-2; D not certain. The V end lost 1 base, the J end lost 6 bases, and 15 bases lay between the germline ends. Germline lookup yields CDR1 MGHRA and CDR2 YSYEKL. This CDR3 spans 16 amino acids. The CDR3 nucleotides read TGCGCCAGCAGCCAAGTTGCACGTAATGTCCCCGGGGAGCTGTTTTTT. The encoded protein is CASSQVARNVPGELFF.

This sequence joins TRBV7-9 and TRBJ1-2; maybe TRBD1 (6 bases). Per germline, CDR1 SEHNR and CDR2 FQNEAQ (reference sequence). The CDR3 consists of 14 residues. Between the trimmed V and J ends, which lost 5 bases and 6 bases, there was a span of 16 bases. The CDR3 bases are TGTGCCAGCAGCCCCCGGTGGCAGGGGCATGGCTACACCTTC. Translating it yields CASSPRWQGHGYTF.